The sequence of this T cell receptor beta chain was determined in a study of shared clonotypes between healthy human individuals. Notes on the study in general: Donor clonotype sharing was expected to depend on sequencing depth. A limitation of the genetic and exposure-history diversity represented arose from few donors.

On this clone: Its antigen is unknown.

Clones were read by immunoSEQ multiplex PCR, and TCRdb kept only the in-frame ones, dropping some. The repertoire has roughly 2.6 million clones, more than 80% of them found once; the top ten carry roughly 0.14%. The CDR3 sequence is 13 residues long. CDR1 is MNHNY, CDR2 SVGAGI, per germline (reference sequence). V lost 4 bases and J lost 6, with 13 bases in between. From CD4+ cells came CD45RA+ naive and CD45RA-negative memory subsets. The sample consisted of naive CD4+ T cells sorted from blood. The subset is: CD45RA+ positively selected. This sequence was found in a man younger than 35 in good health. The chain combines TRBV6-6 with TRBJ2-7; D gene unclear. In DNA, the CDR3 is TGTGCCAGCAGTTTAACCACCCACCCCGAGCAGTACTTC. Its translation is CASSLTTHPEQYF.